The 18 T cell receptor beta chains presented below share a single source sample, sequenced in a study of CD8+ T cells in alopecia areata. It was cDNA, reverse transcribed from extracted RNA, that served as the sequencing template. The data were produced by immunoSEQ multiplex PCR, yet TCRdb's version contains in-frame clones alone and is incomplete. This table has just over 150,000 clones, approximately 53% appearing once. The input for sequencing was CD8+ T cells sorted from blood, taken at week 0. These receptors all come from a human donor with alopecia areata.

This chain joins TRBV7-9 and TRBJ2-1; TRBD1 is a possible D gene (5 bases). Per the germline V gene, CDR1 is SEHNR and CDR2 is FQNEAQ (reference sequence). There are 15 residues in the CDR3. The V and J ends lost 1 base and 2 bases respectively, with 9 bases between them. The CDR3 bases are TGTGCCAGCAGCTTAGAACAGGTCACCTACAATGAGCAGTTCTTC. Its protein is CASSLEQVTYNEQFF.

CDR3: CASSVVSGNTEAFF. The CDR3 coding sequence is TGTGCCAGCAGCGTAGTATCAGGGAACACTGAAGCTTTCTTT. This rearrangement joins TRBV9 to TRBJ1-1; unclear D gene. Trimming cost V 0 bases and J 1 base, with 7 bases left between them. Germline V CDR1 and CDR2: SGDLS, YYNGEE. The CDR3 runs to 14 residues.

This clone was counted only a few times. This sequence joins TRBV7-9 and TRBJ2-3; D remains ambiguous. CDR3 length: 14 residues. From germline, CDR1 is SEHNR and CDR2 FQNEAQ (reference sequence). V lost 1 base to trimming and J lost 2 bases, with 7 bases between them. This chain's CDR3 is CASSLERPTDTQYF. DNA for the CDR3: TGTGCCAGCAGCTTAGAGAGGCCCACAGATACGCAGTATTTT.

The table lists this clone with a few counts. This sequence joins TRBV6-6 and TRBJ2-3; TRBD2 might be the D (5 bases). This CDR3 region has 13 residues. Germline CDR1 MNHNY, CDR2 SVGAGI (reference sequence). Between the trimmed V and J ends, which lost 10 bases and 0 bases, there was a span of 11 bases. As DNA, the CDR3 is TGTGCCACGGGGTTATCTAGCACAGATACGCAGTATTTT. Its protein is CATGLSSTDTQYF.

Worth noting for this clone: A read error is possible here, since a much larger clone lies one base away. The rearrangement joins TRBV10-2 to TRBJ2-3, with D perhaps TRBD2 (5 bases). Trimming shortened V by 5 bases and J by 2 bases, and 17 bases separated the two germline ends. Looked up from germline, CDR1 is WSHSY and CDR2 is SAAADI. This CDR3 is built from 16 residues. The CDR3 coding sequence is TGCGCCAGCAGTACCTATGCGAGGGTACCCACAGATACGCAGTATTTT. Its translation: CASSTYARVPTDTQYF.

This rearrangement joins TRBV5-1 to TRBJ2-5; tentatively, D is TRBD1 (6 bases). The CDR3 is made up of 13 amino acids. V was clipped by 4 bases and J by 2 bases, with 9 bases between them. Germline CDR1 reads SGHRS; CDR2 reads YFSETQ. The CDR3 here is CASSMRGQETQYF. Here the CDR3 DNA reads TGCGCCAGCAGCATGAGGGGGCAAGAGACCCAGTACTTC.

The table lists this clone with a few counts. Here the CDR3 reads CSVETGKGANVLTF. CDR3 bases: TGCAGCGTTGAAACGGGGAAAGGGGCCAACGTCCTGACTTTC. V is TRBV29-1 and J is TRBJ2-6; D is perhaps TRBD2 (5 bases). Between the trimmed V and J ends, which lost 2 bases and 4 bases, there was a span of 9 bases. The germline CDR1 and CDR2 sequences are SQVTM and ANQGSEA. The CDR3 runs 14 residues.

This clone was detected a few times. V and J are TRBV30 and TRBJ2-3, with 7 bases identical to TRBD2. CDR1 and CDR2 from the germline V gene are GTSNPN and SVGIG (reference sequence). V gave up 4 bases and J gave up 0 bases; unmatched junction bases: 4. This CDR3 comprises 14 residues. CDR3 sequence: CAWMFGGSTDTQYF. CDR3 coding DNA: TGTGCCTGGATGTTCGGGGGGAGCACAGATACGCAGTATTTT.

This clone came up once. This chain links TRBV5-1 with TRBJ1-2; D may be TRBD1 (5 bases). Trimming stripped 1 base from V and 7 bases from J, with 14 bases between. Germline CDR1 is SGHRS and CDR2 is YFSETQ. This CDR3 is built from 14 residues. CDR3 loop: CASSLPGGDRGYTF. As DNA, the CDR3 is TGCGCCAGCAGCTTGCCCGGCGGGGACCGTGGCTACACCTTC.

The chain recombines TRBV5-4 with TRBJ1-1, with D uncertain. Trimming removed 4 bases from V and 0 bases from J, with 10 bases in between. The CDR3 length is 14 residues. Germline V CDR1 and CDR2: SGHNT, YYREEE (reference sequence). CDR3 DNA sequence: TGTGCCAGCAGCCCCGGACGGGTGAACACTGAAGCTTTCTTT. This translates into CASSPGRVNTEAFF.

This clone was counted a single time. V and J are TRBV2 and TRBJ1-1; TRBD1 matches at 10 bases. Trimming removed 8 bases from V and 4 bases from J; junction bases left unmatched: 10. CDR1 and CDR2 from the germline V gene are SNHLY and FYNNEI. The CDR3 is 15 residues long. The chain's CDR3 is CASRHPRDRGTEAFF. Here the CDR3 DNA reads TGTGCCAGCCGACACCCGCGGGACAGGGGCACTGAAGCTTTCTTT.

This clone has only a few counts. This chain links TRBV4-3 with TRBJ1-5; D call uncertain. V dropped 3 bases and J dropped 9 bases, with 18 bases sitting between them. The CDR3 has 15 residues. Germline V CDR1 and CDR2: LGHNA, YSLEER. CDR3 sequence reads: CASSHGRTTERPQHF. CDR3 coding DNA: TGCGCCAGCAGCCATGGACGGACGACCGAAAGGCCCCAGCATTTT.

This clone was seen a handful of times. The chain uses TRBV30 and TRBJ1-1, with D unclear. The CDR3 is 13 amino acids. Looked up from germline, CDR1 is GTSNPN and CDR2 is SVGIG (reference sequence). Trimming took off 0 bases at V and 4 bases at J, with 9 bases between the two ends. The CDR3: CAWSVGSFTEAFF. The CDR3 DNA follows: TGTGCCTGGAGTGTAGGGAGTTTCACTGAAGCTTTCTTT.

This chain joins TRBV30 and TRBJ2-6; unclear D gene. Germline V gene lookup returns CDR1 GTSNPN and CDR2 SVGIG (reference sequence). The CDR3 length is 13 residues. V was cut by 5 bases and J by 4 bases, with 9 bases left in between. The CDR3 protein is CAWWGSGANVLTF. CDR3 sequence (DNA): TGTGCCTGGTGGGGATCCGGGGCCAACGTCCTGACTTTC.

The chain couples TRBV11-1 to TRBJ1-5, with D hard to call. The CDR3 runs 12 residues. Germline CDR1 reads SGHAT; CDR2 reads FQDESV (reference sequence). V was shortened by 6 bases and J by 6 bases, with 9 bases between the two germline ends. In nucleotides, the CDR3 is TGTGCCAGCAGTTCCGAGGGTCAGCCCCAGCATTTT. It encodes CASSSEGQPQHF.

This clone was counted only a few times. For the CDR3, the DNA is TGCGCCAGCAGCCGATCTAGGGGGAACCAAGAGACCCAGTACTTC. Its translation is CASSRSRGNQETQYF. The chain has TRBV4-3 and TRBJ2-5; the D gene is possibly TRBD1 (6 bases). CDR3 length: 15 amino acids. Germline CDR1 LGHNA, CDR2 YSLEER. Trimming shortened V by 4 bases and J by 0 bases, and 12 bases separated the two germline ends.

This clone was seen only a few times. V is TRBV6-5 and J is TRBJ2-7; D uncertain. The length of the CDR3 is 13 residues. Trimming took 3 bases from V and 7 from J, leaving 13 bases between them. From germline, CDR1 is MNHEY and CDR2 SVGAGI. The DNA for the CDR3 is TGTGCCAGCAGTTATGGTCTTCCACGGGAGCAGTACTTC. It is translated as CASSYGLPREQYF.

Remarks on this clone: This same CDR3 is encoded by further DNA sequences in the sample. The rearrangement links TRBV20-1 to TRBJ1-1, with a tentative D call TRBD1 (5 bases). V was cut by 5 bases and J by 8 bases, with 12 bases left in between. In germline, CDR1 is DFQATT, CDR2 SNEGSKA (reference sequence). CDR3 length: 11 residues. The CDR3 loop reads CSARQGTEAFF. The CDR3 DNA sequence: TGCAGTGCTCGGCAGGGAACCGAAGCTTTCTTT.